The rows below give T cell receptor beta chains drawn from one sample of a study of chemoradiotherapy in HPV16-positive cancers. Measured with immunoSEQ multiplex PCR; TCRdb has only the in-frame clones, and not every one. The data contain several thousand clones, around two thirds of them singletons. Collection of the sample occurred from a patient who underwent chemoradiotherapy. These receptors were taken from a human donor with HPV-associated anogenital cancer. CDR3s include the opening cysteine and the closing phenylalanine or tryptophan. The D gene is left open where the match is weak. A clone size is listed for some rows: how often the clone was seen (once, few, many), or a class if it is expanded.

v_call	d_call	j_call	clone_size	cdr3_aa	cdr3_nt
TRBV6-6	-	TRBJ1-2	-	CASSYGGTVGGYTF	TGTGCCAGCAGTTACGGGGGGACTGTTGGGGGCTACACCTTC
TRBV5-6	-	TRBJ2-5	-	CASSREVGLETQYF	TGTGCCAGCAGCAGAGAGGTAGGGTTGGAGACCCAGTACTTC
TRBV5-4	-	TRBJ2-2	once	CASSFDRPVTGELFF	TGTGCCAGCAGCTTCGACAGGCCCGTTACCGGGGAGCTGTTTTTT
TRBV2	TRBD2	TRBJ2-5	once	CASSPLAKKETQYF	TGTGCCAGCAGTCCACTAGCGAAAAAAGAGACCCAGTACTTC
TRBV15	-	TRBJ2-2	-	CATSRAGGPVDWELFF	TGTGCCACCAGCAGAGCCGGGGGGCCAGTCGACTGGGAGCTGTTTTTT
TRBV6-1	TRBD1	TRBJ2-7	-	CASSGGTGGWYEQYF	TGTGCCAGCAGTGGGGGGACAGGGGGCTGGTACGAGCAGTACTTC
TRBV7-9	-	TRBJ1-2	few	CASSEARGVGAYGYTF	TGTGCCAGCAGCGAGGCCCGAGGGGTCGGGGCGTACGGCTACACCTTC
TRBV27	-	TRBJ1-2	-	CASRGASYGYTF	TGTGCCAGCCGTGGAGCAAGCTATGGCTACACCTTC
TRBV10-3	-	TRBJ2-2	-	CAISELSAGNTGELFF	TGTGCCATCAGTGAGTTGTCTGCGGGGAACACCGGGGAGCTGTTTTTT
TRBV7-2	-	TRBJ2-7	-	CASSLDGGYEQYF	TGTGCCAGCAGCTTAGATGGAGGCTACGAGCAGTACTTC
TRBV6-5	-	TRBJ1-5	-	CASRKTVSNQPQHF	TGTGCCAGCAGGAAGACAGTTTCCAATCAGCCCCAGCATTTT
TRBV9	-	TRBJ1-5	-	CASSREQGNQPQHF	TGTGCCAGCAGCCGGGAGCAGGGCAATCAGCCCCAGCATTTT
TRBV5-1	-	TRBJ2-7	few	CASSPTDTSYEQYF	TGCGCCAGCAGCCCAACCGACACCTCCTACGAGCAGTACTTC
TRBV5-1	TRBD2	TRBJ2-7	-	CASSLELAGRSYEQYF	TGCGCCAGCAGCTTGGAGCTAGCGGGCCGATCCTACGAGCAGTACTTC
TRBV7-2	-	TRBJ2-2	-	CASSFRVLGESTGELFF	TGTGCCAGCAGCTTCAGGGTTTTAGGGGAAAGCACCGGGGAGCTGTTTTTT
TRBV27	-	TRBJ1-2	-	CASSPLRTGNYGYTF	TGTGCCAGCAGTCCACTAAGGACGGGAAACTATGGCTACACCTTC
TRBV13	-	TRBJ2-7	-	CASSFSDRTYEQYF	TGTGCCAGCAGTTTTTCCGACAGAACCTACGAGCAGTACTTC
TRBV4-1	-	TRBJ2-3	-	CASSQGRAPGDTQYF	TGCGCCAGCAGCCAAGGCCGGGCCCCCGGGGATACGCAGTATTTT
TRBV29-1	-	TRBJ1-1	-	CSAWDRGTEAFF	TGCAGCGCGTGGGACCGGGGGACTGAAGCTTTCTTT
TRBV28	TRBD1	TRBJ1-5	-	CASSPGQHFYQPQHF	TGTGCCAGCAGTCCGGGACAGCATTTTTATCAGCCCCAGCATTTT
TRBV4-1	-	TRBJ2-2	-	CASSQEGGALTGELFF	TGCGCCAGCAGCCAAGAAGGGGGAGCCCTAACCGGGGAGCTGTTTTTT
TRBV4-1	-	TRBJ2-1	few	CASSQEGGDNEQFF	TGCGCCAGCAGCCAGGAGGGGGGGGACAATGAGCAGTTCTTC
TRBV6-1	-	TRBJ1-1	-	CASSPGVGIMLAAFF	TGTGCCAGCAGTCCTGGGGTTGGGATCATGCTGGCAGCTTTCTTT